The 20 T cell receptor beta chains presented below share a single source sample, sequenced in a study of T cell responses to AZD1222 COVID-19 vaccine. Sequenced by immunoSEQ multiplex PCR; TCRdb stores in-frame clones only, minus some. The sample has around 52,000 clones; roughly 86% are singletons. Sequences were derived from peripheral blood, sampled on day 0 of AZD1222 vaccination. All receptors derive from an adult in good health.

V usage is TRBV19 and J usage is TRBJ1-2; 8 nucleotides agree with TRBD1. V lost 1 base, J lost 7 bases, and 5 bases stayed unmatched. CDR1 and CDR2 from the germline V gene are LNHDA and SQIVND (reference sequence). The CDR3 consists of 14 residues. This chain's CDR3 is CASSIGTGFTGYTF. The CDR3 nucleotides are TGTGCCAGTAGTATAGGGACAGGGTTCACTGGCTACACCTTC.

V gene TRBV28 combines with J gene TRBJ1-3, with D uncertain. The ends were cut back, 2 bases at V and 8 bases at J, with 7 bases in the middle. The CDR3 consists of 12 residues. Germline V gene data show CDR1 as MDHEN and CDR2 as SYDVKM. CDR3 sequence: CASSLNEDTIYF. DNA for the CDR3: TGTGCCAGCAGTTTAAATGAGGACACCATATATTTT.

This clone turned up a few times. V and J are TRBV12-5 and TRBJ1-1; possibly TRBD1 for D (6 bases). The germline V and J ends were trimmed by 4 bases and 1 base, with 19 bases remaining between them. This CDR3 region has 17 residues. CDR1 and CDR2 (germline): LGHNT, FRNRAP. CDR3 bases: TGTGCTAGTGGTTCCACGGGGCAGACAGGTTGGAACACTGAAGCTTTCTTT. It codes for CASGSTGQTGWNTEAFF. The full variable domain, its missing parts supplied by reference TRBV12-5 and TRBJ1-1, is DARVTQTPRHKVTEMGQEVTMRCQPILGHNTVFWYRQTMMQGLELLAYFRNRAPLDDSGMPKDRFSAEMPDATLATLKIQPSEPRDSAVYFCASGSTGQTGWNTEAFFGQGTRLTVV.

The chain has TRBV18 and TRBJ2-7; TRBD1 aligns across 7 bases. V shed 1 base and J 5 bases; nucleotides not matched to a gene: 11. The CDR3 is 16 residues long. CDR1 and CDR2 from the germline V gene are KGHSH and LQKENI. The CDR3 coding sequence is TGTGCCAGCTCACCACGGCTAGAGGGGGCAGTCAACGAGCAGTACTTC. This gives the protein CASSPRLEGAVNEQYF.

V is TRBV9 and J is TRBJ1-4, with 7 positions matching TRBD1. Germline CDR1 SGDLS, CDR2 YYNGEE. V trimming: 0 bases; J trimming: 4 bases; junction bases outside the gene matches: 3. The CDR3 is 15 amino acids. CDR3 DNA: TGTGCCAGCAGCGTAGGACAGGGAGGTAATGAAAAACTGTTTTTT. Its protein is CASSVGQGGNEKLFF.

The rearrangement uses TRBV6-5 and TRBJ1-5; D not certain. The CDR3 is 15 amino acids. Germline loops: CDR1 MNHEY, CDR2 SVGAGI. Trimming took off 6 bases at V and 0 bases at J, with 12 bases between the two ends. The CDR3 region has the DNA TGTGCCAGCAGCCCCGTTATGTATAGCAATCAGCCCCAGCATTTT. Protein product: CASSPVMYSNQPQHF.

The V gene is TRBV29-1, the J gene TRBJ2-3, with TRBD2 matching 12 bases. V shed 4 bases, J shed 3 bases, and the junction held 5 bases outside the gene matches. Germline V gene lookup returns CDR1 SQVTM and CDR2 ANQGSEA. The CDR3 is made up of 15 amino acids. The CDR3 nucleotides read TGCAGCGTTGCCCAAACTAGCGGGGGGACAGATACGCAGTATTTT. Protein product: CSVAQTSGGTDTQYF.

This rearrangement joins TRBV7-2 to TRBJ2-2, with unresolved D. Deletions cut 5 bases from V and 7 bases from J, with 17 bases between. The CDR3 sequence is 15 residues long. The V gene's germline CDR1 is SGHTA and CDR2 FQGNSA. The CDR3: CASSPMGIAGGELFF. In DNA form, the CDR3 reads TGTGCCAGCAGCCCAATGGGTATTGCCGGCGGGGAGCTGTTTTTT.

The genes are TRBV2 and TRBJ1-6, with D possibly TRBD1 on 5 matching bases. This CDR3 is 15 amino acids long. Deletions cut 6 bases from V and 5 bases from J, with 14 bases between. Looked up from germline, CDR1 is SNHLY and CDR2 is FYNNEI. The CDR3 spells CASSLRQPHNSPLHF. In nucleotides, the CDR3 is TGTGCCAGCAGCCTCAGACAGCCCCATAATTCACCCCTCCACTTT.

V and J are TRBV28 and TRBJ1-2; 8 nucleotides agree with TRBD1. With 7 bases clipped from V and 6 bases from J, the junction kept 10 bases outside the gene matches. CDR1 is MDHEN, CDR2 SYDVKM, per germline. There are 14 residues in the CDR3. CDR3 sequence (DNA): TGTGCCAGCATAGGGGAGACAGGGGAAAATGGCTACACCTTC. Amino acid sequence: CASIGETGENGYTF.

V is TRBV30 and J is TRBJ2-7; D gene unclear. The length of the CDR3 is 11 residues. Germline V gene data show CDR1 as GTSNPN and CDR2 as SVGIG (reference sequence). Trimming took off 1 base at V and 2 bases at J, with 3 bases between the two ends. The CDR3 sequence is CAWSDTYEQYF. Here the CDR3 DNA reads TGTGCCTGGAGTGACACCTACGAGCAGTACTTC.

The CDR3 sequence is CASSSPLSGELFF. Written as DNA, the CDR3 is TGCGCCAGCAGCTCCCCCTTGTCCGGGGAGCTGTTTTTT. The V call is TRBV5-1, the J call TRBJ2-2; no reliable D call. Trimming stripped 3 bases from V and 6 bases from J, with 9 bases between. This CDR3 has 13 residues. Germline CDR1 is SGHRS and CDR2 is YFSETQ.

Written as DNA, the CDR3 is TGCGCCAGCAGCCGCAGGCTCTATAATTCACCCCTCCACTTT. Translated, it gives CASSRRLYNSPLHF. The chain couples TRBV4-3 to TRBJ1-6; D unclear. Trimming shortened V by 4 bases and J by 3 bases, and 7 bases separated the two germline ends. Germline CDR1 is LGHNA and CDR2 is YSLEER. The CDR3 covers 14 residues.

The genes are TRBV11-2 and TRBJ2-7; D is tentatively TRBD1 or TRBD2 (6 bases each). This CDR3 spans 17 amino acids. The V end lost 6 bases, the J end lost 7 bases, and 28 bases lay between the germline ends. The germline V gene encodes CDR1 SGHAT and CDR2 FQNNGV. The CDR3 bases are TGTGCCAGCAGACGTACCGGGGGCCCCAGGATTTTATGGGAGCAGTACTTC. Residues: CASRRTGGPRILWEQYF.

With respect to this clone: A junction end diverges from the germline sequence, so it may reflect a read error. The V call is TRBV7-7, the J call TRBJ1-4; D is perhaps TRBD1 (5 bases). This CDR3 is 16 amino acids long. In germline, CDR1 is SSHAT, CDR2 FNYEAQ (reference sequence). DNA of the CDR3: TGTGCTAGCAGCTTCGTGAGAACCAGGGATGGTGAAAAACTGTTTTTT. Translation gives CASSFVRTRDGEKLFF.

The CDR3 reads CASSLASAGEQFF. CDR3 sequence (DNA): TGTGCCAGCAGCTTAGCAAGCGCGGGGGAGCAGTTCTTC. The J gene is TRBJ2-1, the V gene TRBV7-6, with D possibly TRBD2 on 6 matching bases. Germline V lookup: CDR1 SGHVS, CDR2 FNYEAQ. V was clipped by 0 bases and J by 10 bases, with 10 bases between them. CDR3 length: 13 amino acids. The complete variable domain, with remaining parts taken from reference TRBV7-6 and TRBJ2-1, reads GAGVSQSPRYKVTKRGQDVALRCDPISGHVSLYWYRQALGQGPEFLTYFNYEAQQDKSGLPNDRFSAERPEGSISTLTIQRTEQRDSAMYRCASSLASAGEQFFGPGTRLTVL.

The chain uses TRBV11-2 and TRBJ2-3; 8 bases match TRBD2. Per the germline V gene, CDR1 is SGHAT and CDR2 is FQNNGV. The CDR3 totals 16 residues. V was clipped by 5 bases and J by 0 bases; unmatched bases: 7. The CDR3 DNA sequence: TGTGCCAGCAGCACCTATTTAGCGGGAAGCACAGATACGCAGTATTTT. It specifies CASSTYLAGSTDTQYF.

The genes are TRBV3-1 (or the pseudogene TRBV3-2) and TRBJ1-2; a weak D match, TRBD1 (5 bases). The CDR3 length is 13 residues. The V gene lost 1 base and the J gene lost 8 bases, with 11 bases spanning the gap. Germline CDR1 LGHDT, CDR2 YNNKEL (reference sequence). CDR3 loop: CASSQAGETGYTF. CDR3 bases: TGTGCCAGCAGCCAAGCGGGGGAGACCGGCTACACCTTC.

This sequence joins TRBV4-1 and TRBJ1-1; D is perhaps TRBD1 (6 bases). In germline, CDR1 is MGHRA, CDR2 YSYEKL. This CDR3 has 16 amino acids. V was pared by 5 bases and J by 10 bases, with 26 bases between. The DNA for the CDR3 is TGCGCCAGCAGCTTCTTTCTTACAGGGAAGGTCGGGAGAGCTTTCTTT. This gives the protein CASSFFLTGKVGRAFF.

In DNA form, the CDR3 reads TGTGCCATCGGTTCGAGCATGAACACTGAAGCTTTCTTT. Translated, it gives CAIGSSMNTEAFF. V usage is TRBV10-3 and J usage is TRBJ1-1; D is ambiguous. V lost 8 bases and J lost 0, with 10 bases in between. CDR3 length: 13 residues. Germline values: CDR1 ENHRY, CDR2 SYGVKD.